Only a few counts were recorded for the clone carrying this TCR beta chain. No antigen is known for it. This specimen comes from a study of human T cells and chemical hapten exposure. Across the whole study: Upper inner arm skin measuring about 2 cm by about 2 cm received 2% DPC for sensitization. Diphenylcyclopropenone, dosed weekly to the scalp, was given to patients throughout the approximately 25-week study. DPC at 0.01% went onto the upper back in patch tests, read at 6 days. Study-level results: Versus controls, expanded TCRs had significantly more large CDR3 similarity clusters.

Each CDR3 protein gets one entry after TCRdb re-called the RACE reads with MiXCR. Among 150,000 or so distinct CDR3 sequences listed, roughly 15% were seen once. This sample's time point: patch test 1, 2 weeks after DPC sensitization. Treatment here: therapeutic diphenylcyclopropenone sensitization with weekly scalp DPC. This sequence originates from a woman between 25 and 40 years old with alopecia areata. Some clones in this sample may be carry-over from other donors' samples. The specimen was whole blood, collected in connection with sensitization to the hapten diphenylcyclopropenone (DPC).

CDR3 bases: TGTGCCAGCAGTTTATCTAACGGTGGCTACACCTTC. Protein: CASSLSNGGYTF. The chain uses TRBV28 and TRBJ1-2; D unresolved. V gave up 1 base and J gave up 7 bases, with 7 bases separating them. The length of the CDR3 is 12 residues. The V gene's germline CDR1 is MDHEN and CDR2 SYDVKM.